The 13 T cell receptor beta chains in this list originate from one sample, sequenced in a study of blood T cell repertoires in COVID-19. Produced via immunoSEQ multiplex PCR; TCRdb's table is partial and in-frame only. The sample carries over 40,000 clones, roughly 88% recorded once. The sequenced sample consisted of peripheral blood. Receptor source: a human donor in a cohort sampled during active COVID-19.

V gene TRBV3-1 (or the pseudogene TRBV3-2) combines with J gene TRBJ1-2; maybe TRBD1 (5 bases). The germline CDR1 and CDR2 sequences are LGHDT and YNNKEL (reference sequence). Between the trimmed V and J ends, which lost 0 bases and 4 bases, there was a span of 21 bases. CDR3 length: 18 amino acids. Written as DNA, the CDR3 is TGTGCCAGCAGCCAAGATATTCAGCCCCGCCGGGGGGTCTATGGCTACACCTTC. Its translation is CASSQDIQPRRGVYGYTF.

The V and J genes are TRBV18 and TRBJ1-4; 7 bases are a match to TRBD1. V was pared by 1 base and J by 6 bases, with 5 bases of the junction left unmatched. CDR3 length: 15 amino acids. Germline assignment: CDR1 KGHSH and CDR2 LQKENI. The CDR3 region is CASSPRQGVYEKLFF. The CDR3 nucleotides read TGTGCCAGCTCACCACGACAGGGTGTTTATGAAAAACTGTTTTTT.

The chain is built from TRBV30 and TRBJ1-1, with TRBD1 identical over 7 bases. V trimming: 4 bases; J trimming: 5 bases; junction bases outside the gene matches: 10. Germline loops: CDR1 GTSNPN, CDR2 SVGIG (reference sequence). CDR3 length: 14 amino acids. The CDR3 is CAWTIDRAGTEAFF. Written as DNA, the CDR3 is TGTGCCTGGACCATAGACAGGGCTGGAACTGAAGCTTTCTTT. Full variable domain (remainder filled in from reference TRBV30 and TRBJ1-1): SQTIHQWPATLVQPVGSPLSLECTVEGTSNPNLYWYRQAAGRGLQLLFYSVGIGQISSEVPQNLSASRPQDRQFILSSKKLLLSDSGFYLCAWTIDRAGTEAFFGQGTRLTVV.

V gene TRBV5-1 combines with J gene TRBJ1-4; 7 bases map to TRBD1. Germline lookup yields CDR1 SGHRS and CDR2 YFSETQ. This CDR3 has 15 amino acids. Trimming at V came to 4 bases and at J to 5 bases, leaving 8 bases not matched to a gene. CDR3 amino acids: CASSARQGSNEKLFF. The CDR3 DNA follows: TGCGCCAGCAGCGCCAGACAGGGTTCAAATGAAAAACTGTTTTTT.

The chain employs TRBV24-1 and TRBJ1-2; D not certain. The CDR3 contains 16 residues. The V gene's germline CDR1 is KGHDR and CDR2 SFDVKD. V dropped 2 bases and J dropped 5 bases, with 17 bases sitting between them. CDR3 coding DNA: TGTGCCACCAGTGATTGGCTGGCAGGTTTCTTGTATGGCTACACCTTC. Translation gives CATSDWLAGFLYGYTF.

V is TRBV11-2 and J is TRBJ1-2; D unresolved. This CDR3 has 14 residues. Germline loops: CDR1 SGHAT, CDR2 FQNNGV. V dropped 6 bases and J dropped 1 base, with 12 bases sitting between them. The CDR3 DNA reads as TGTGCCAGCAGGTCGGCAGGCCTTAACTATGGCTACACCTTC. Protein sequence: CASRSAGLNYGYTF.

The V call is TRBV11-3, the J call TRBJ2-2; D is perhaps TRBD2 (6 bases). V was shortened by 2 bases and J by 4 bases, with 11 bases between the two germline ends. Germline V gives CDR1 SGHNT, CDR2 YENEEA. The CDR3 runs to 15 residues. CDR3 DNA: TGTGCCAGCAGCTTACGGGAGTTAGGCACCGGGGAGCTGTTTTTT. It specifies CASSLRELGTGELFF.

The chain has TRBV27 and TRBJ2-1; TRBD2 is a possible D gene (6 bases). The V end lost 0 bases, the J end lost 8 bases, and 8 bases lay between the germline ends. The germline V gene encodes CDR1 MNHEY and CDR2 SMNVEV (reference sequence). This CDR3 region has 13 residues. This CDR3 is CASSLSRDYEQFF. As DNA, the CDR3 is TGTGCCAGCAGTTTATCGCGGGATTATGAGCAGTTCTTC.

The CDR3 coding sequence is TGTGCCAGCAGCTTTGGCGGGATGGAGACCCAGTACTTC. Translation: CASSFGGMETQYF. The rearrangement links TRBV7-9 to TRBJ2-5, with a possible D match to TRBD2 (6 bases). Germline CDR1 SEHNR, CDR2 FQNEAQ (reference sequence). Trimming removed 3 bases at V and 5 bases at J, with 10 bases between. CDR3 length: 13 residues.

V and J are TRBV6-5 and TRBJ2-7; TRBD2 agrees at 10 bases. V shed 6 bases, J shed 2 bases, and the junction held 4 bases outside the gene matches. The CDR3 length is 14 residues. CDR1 is MNHEY, CDR2 SVGAGI, per germline. CDR3 DNA sequence: TGTGCCAGCAGCCAAGCGGGAGGGACCTACGAGCAGTACTTC. This translates into CASSQAGGTYEQYF.

Turning to this clone: Other nucleotide sequences in the sample specify the same CDR3. This chain uses TRBV5-1 with TRBJ2-3, with D maybe TRBD1 (6 bases). The germline gives CDR1 SGHRS, CDR2 YFSETQ. This CDR3 has 14 residues. Trimming took off 4 bases at V and 2 bases at J, with 11 bases between the two ends. The CDR3 here is CASSTGQTTDTQYF. CDR3 nucleotides: TGCGCCAGCAGCACGGGACAAACCACAGATACGCAGTATTTT. The full variable domain, in which reference TRBV5-1 and TRBJ2-3 provide the parts outside the CDR3, is KAGVTQTPRYLIKTRGQQVTLSCSPISGHRSVSWYQQTPGQGLQFLFEYFSETQRNKGNFPGRFSGRQFSNSRSEMNVSTLELGDSALYLCASSTGQTTDTQYFGPGTRLTVL.

The table lists this clone with a count of one. The chain recombines TRBV7-9 with TRBJ2-1; a possible D gene is TRBD1 (6 bases). Germline-derived CDR1 and CDR2 are SEHNR and FQNEAQ (reference sequence). The germline V and J ends were trimmed by 8 bases and 0 bases, with 17 bases remaining between them. CDR3 length equals 16 residues. The CDR3 loop reads CASPRPGTSSYNEQFF. CDR3 in DNA: TGTGCCAGCCCTAGACCCGGGACAAGCTCCTACAATGAGCAGTTCTTC.

This clone was picked up one time. Germline and junction disagree at one end, which may indicate a read error. The J gene is TRBJ1-6, the V gene TRBV5-1; TRBD1 agrees at 10 bases. Germline V gene data show CDR1 as SGHRS and CDR2 as YFSETQ. The CDR3 runs to 21 residues. In DNA, the CDR3 is TGCGCCAGCAGCTTGGTGCCTACCGGGACAGGGGCTGCAGGTGGAAATTCACCCCCCCACTTT. It yields the protein CASSLVPTGTGAAGGNSPPHF.